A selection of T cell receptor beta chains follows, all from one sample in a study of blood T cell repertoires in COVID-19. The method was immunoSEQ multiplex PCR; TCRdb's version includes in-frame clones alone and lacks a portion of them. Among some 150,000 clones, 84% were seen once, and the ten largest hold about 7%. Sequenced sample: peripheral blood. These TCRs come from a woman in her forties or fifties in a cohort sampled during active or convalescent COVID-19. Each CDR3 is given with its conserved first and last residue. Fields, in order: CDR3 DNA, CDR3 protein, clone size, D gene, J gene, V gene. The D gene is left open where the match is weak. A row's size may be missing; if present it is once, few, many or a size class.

CDR3 DNA: TGTGCCAGCAGTGTGGACAGGTCCGAGCAGTACTTC; CDR3 protein: CASSVDRSEQYF; clone size: -; D gene: TRBD1; J gene: TRBJ2-7; V gene: TRBV2
CDR3 DNA: TGTGCCAGCAGCCACGGACTAGCTTCAGATACGCAGTATTTT; CDR3 protein: CASSHGLASDTQYF; clone size: -; D gene: TRBD2; J gene: TRBJ2-3; V gene: TRBV7-2
CDR3 DNA: TGTGCCAGCAGTTTATCTAGGAATTCACCCCTCCACTTT; CDR3 protein: CASSLSRNSPLHF; clone size: -; D gene: -; J gene: TRBJ1-6; V gene: TRBV12-3/TRBV12-4
CDR3 DNA: TGTGCCAGCAGCACAGGGGGAGGCACAGATACGCAGTATTTT; CDR3 protein: CASSTGGGTDTQYF; clone size: many; D gene: TRBD1; J gene: TRBJ2-3; V gene: TRBV6-5
CDR3 DNA: TGCGCCAGCACCCGGGGCGTGTCTAGCGGATTCAATGAGCAGTTCTTC; CDR3 protein: CASTRGVSSGFNEQFF; clone size: -; D gene: TRBD2; J gene: TRBJ2-1; V gene: TRBV4-1
CDR3 DNA: TGTGCCAGTAGTATTCGGGGGGCCGGGTCGAATGAGCAGTTCTTC; CDR3 protein: CASSIRGAGSNEQFF; clone size: once; D gene: -; J gene: TRBJ2-1; V gene: TRBV19
CDR3 DNA: TGTGCCTGGGAAAGCGGGGGGGCCCCTGAGACCCAGTACTTC; CDR3 protein: CAWESGGAPETQYF; clone size: -; D gene: TRBD2; J gene: TRBJ2-5; V gene: TRBV30
CDR3 DNA: TGCGCCAGCAGCACAGGACTAGCGGGGAGGGTCCAAGAGACCCAGTACTTC; CDR3 protein: CASSTGLAGRVQETQYF; clone size: -; D gene: TRBD2; J gene: TRBJ2-5; V gene: TRBV5-1
CDR3 DNA: TGTGCCAGCAGCCAGGGCGGGACAGGATATTCTGAGCAGTTCTTC; CDR3 protein: CASSQGGTGYSEQFF; clone size: -; D gene: TRBD1; J gene: TRBJ2-1; V gene: TRBV3-1/TRBV3-2
CDR3 DNA: TGTGCCAGCAGTGAAAATCGGGACAGGGGTAATGAGCAGTTCTTC; CDR3 protein: CASSENRDRGNEQFF; clone size: once; D gene: TRBD1; J gene: TRBJ2-1; V gene: TRBV6-1
CDR3 DNA: TGTGCCAGTAGTATCTCCACCACCTTGAGCCAAGAGACCCAGTACTTC; CDR3 protein: CASSISTTLSQETQYF; clone size: -; D gene: -; J gene: TRBJ2-5; V gene: TRBV19
CDR3 DNA: TGTGCCAGCAACCCCGGGACACCGAATGAAAAACTGTTTTTT; CDR3 protein: CASNPGTPNEKLFF; clone size: once; D gene: -; J gene: TRBJ1-4; V gene: TRBV25-1
CDR3 DNA: TGTGCCAGCAGCCAAGCAGGGAAGCTAGCGGGGGGAGAGACCCAGTACTTC; CDR3 protein: CASSQAGKLAGGETQYF; clone size: -; D gene: TRBD2; J gene: TRBJ2-5; V gene: TRBV3-1/TRBV3-2
CDR3 DNA: TGTGCCAGCAGCGCGTCGGGACTCTTACAAGAGACCCAGTACTTC; CDR3 protein: CASSASGLLQETQYF; clone size: few; D gene: -; J gene: TRBJ2-5; V gene: TRBV7-9
CDR3 DNA: TGTGCCTGGAAACCCGGGACTACTTTCGGGGATACGCAGTATTTT; CDR3 protein: CAWKPGTTFGDTQYF; clone size: once; D gene: TRBD2; J gene: TRBJ2-3; V gene: TRBV30
CDR3 DNA: TGTGCCAGCAGCGTCAAAATTAGCTCCTACAATGAGCAGTTCTTC; CDR3 protein: CASSVKISSYNEQFF; clone size: -; D gene: -; J gene: TRBJ2-1; V gene: TRBV9
CDR3 DNA: TGCGCCAGCAGCCAAGGCGCAGGGAGGGGCCTCTCCTACGAGCAGTACTTC; CDR3 protein: CASSQGAGRGLSYEQYF; clone size: -; D gene: TRBD2; J gene: TRBJ2-7; V gene: TRBV4-1
CDR3 DNA: TGTGCCTGCGGGAGGCCGGGTCAGCCCCAGCATTTT; CDR3 protein: CACGRPGQPQHF; clone size: -; D gene: -; J gene: TRBJ1-5; V gene: TRBV30
CDR3 DNA: TGTGCCAGCTCACCACAGGGACAGGGAAATCAGCCCCAGCATTTT; CDR3 protein: CASSPQGQGNQPQHF; clone size: -; D gene: TRBD1; J gene: TRBJ1-5; V gene: TRBV18
CDR3 DNA: TGTGCCAGCAGCCAAACCACAAACTATGGCTACACCTTC; CDR3 protein: CASSQTTNYGYTF; clone size: -; D gene: -; J gene: TRBJ1-2; V gene: TRBV3-1/TRBV3-2
CDR3 DNA: TGTGCCAGTAGTCCTACCGGGATCCTTAATTCACCCCTCCACTTT; CDR3 protein: CASSPTGILNSPLHF; clone size: -; D gene: -; J gene: TRBJ1-6; V gene: TRBV19
CDR3 DNA: TGCGCCAGCAGCTGGAGCAGCAACACTGAAGCTTTCTTT; CDR3 protein: CASSWSSNTEAFF; clone size: -; D gene: -; J gene: TRBJ1-1; V gene: TRBV5-1
CDR3 DNA: TGTGCCTGGAGCACTAGCGGGGGGGAGAACGAGCAGTACTTC; CDR3 protein: CAWSTSGGENEQYF; clone size: -; D gene: TRBD2; J gene: TRBJ2-7; V gene: TRBV30
CDR3 DNA: TGTGCCAGCAGCTCTGGGCAGCTGATCAACGAGCAGTACTTC; CDR3 protein: CASSSGQLINEQYF; clone size: -; D gene: -; J gene: TRBJ2-7; V gene: TRBV7-9